These 3 T cell receptor beta chains came from one sample sequenced in a study of OX40 agonist ivuxolimab in advanced cancers. Using immunoSEQ multiplex PCR, the repertoire was profiled, and TCRdb retains in-frame clones only, with some absent. The sample includes approximately 71,000 clones, roughly 84% of them seen just once. The sequences come from CD4+ or CD8+ T cells sorted from blood, collected in a trial of the OX40 agonist ivuxolimab. All receptors come from an adult with an advanced solid tumor such as melanoma, head and neck, liver or kidney cancer.

The V gene is TRBV30, the J gene TRBJ2-7, with 11 bases fitting TRBD2. V gave up 2 bases and J gave up 4 bases; unmatched junction bases: 10. The CDR3 covers 16 residues. Per the germline V gene, CDR1 is GTSNPN and CDR2 is SVGIG (reference sequence). The DNA for the CDR3 is TGTGCCTGGAGTCGAATTAGCGGGGGGGCCAAGTACGAGCAGTACTTC. It yields the protein CAWSRISGGAKYEQYF.

This chain uses TRBV4-1 with TRBJ1-5; D is ambiguous. Germline V gives CDR1 MGHRA, CDR2 YSYEKL. CDR3 size: 14 residues. Trimming stripped 4 bases from V and 2 bases from J, with 9 bases between. In DNA, the CDR3 is TGCGCCAGCAGCCCCGCCGGGGGCAATCAGCCCCAGCATTTT. Amino acid sequence: CASSPAGGNQPQHF.

The chain carries TRBV7-9 and TRBJ1-1; D perhaps matches TRBD1 (5 bases). Germline CDR1 reads SEHNR; CDR2 reads FQNEAQ (reference sequence). Trimming cost V 1 base and J 7 bases, with 10 bases left between them. The CDR3 sequence is 13 residues long. This CDR3 is CASSLDGDGEAFF. The DNA for the CDR3 is TGTGCCAGCAGCTTAGATGGGGACGGTGAAGCTTTCTTT.